This T cell receptor beta chain was sequenced for a study of shared clonotypes between healthy human individuals. Clones were sequenced by immunoSEQ multiplex PCR, and TCRdb holds only the in-frame ones, with some missing. The profile shows some 1,100,000 clones, roughly 74% of them singletons. All donors were healthy HIV-negative adults lacking recent acute infections or vaccinations. Donors comprised only Caucasian adults living in Nashville, Tennessee. Investigators divided CD4+ cells into CD45RA+ naive and CD45RA-negative memory subsets. As to this clone: A read error may explain this, as a much larger clone is one base away.

Material for sequencing was memory CD4+ T cells from PBMCs. As to subset: CD45RA-negative fraction. The receptor was isolated from a young man in good health. Some clones in this sample may be carry-over from other donors' samples.

CDR3 amino acids: CASGLGGQVGTDTQYF. DNA of the CDR3: TGTGCCAGCGGCTTGGGGGGACAGGTCGGCACAGATACGCAGTATTTT. The V and J genes are TRBV5-4 and TRBJ2-3; 8 nucleotides agree with TRBD1. CDR1 SGHNT and CDR2 YYREEE come from the germline V gene (reference sequence). The CDR3 contains 16 residues.